This T cell receptor (beta chain) was recovered during a study of cytomegalovirus exposure and HLA in healthy donors. The PCR contained 60 Vbeta and 13 Jbeta primers. The table came from immunoSEQ multiplex PCR; TCRdb's copy has only in-frame clones and leaves some out. The repertoire includes roughly 130,000 clones, about two thirds of them detected once, and around 6.6% sits in the top ten. In the case of this clone: Its antigen is unknown. Germline is not matched at one junction end, which may reflect a read error.

Findings of the study overall: Among the CMV-associated chains, a few were confirmed in vitro as specific for CMV antigens. In a later analysis, an Asian-associated ancestry cluster reportedly showed fewer N-insertions than the approximately 640-donor mean. Sequencing likely produced, as an artifact, a cluster of highly shared sequence variants.

The CDR3 is 14 amino acids. Germline V gene sequence: CDR1 LGHNT, CDR2 FRNRAP. The source is a man aged 35-49 years in good health and CMV-seropositive. The V gene is TRBV12-5, the J gene TRBJ1-5; perhaps TRBD1 as D (5 bases). Sequenced material: PBMCs. In nucleotides, the CDR3 is TGTGCTCTTAGGGGTAGGGGATGGGATCAGCCCCAGCAGTTT. Protein product: CALRGRGWDQPQQF.